The 23 T cell receptor beta chains in this list originate from one sample, sequenced in a study of blood T cell repertoires in COVID-19. The data were produced by immunoSEQ multiplex PCR, yet TCRdb's version contains in-frame clones alone and is incomplete. The data hold a few hundred thousand clones, with approximately 86% observed a single time. Input material: PBMCs or T cells enriched from blood (not recorded which). These receptors came from a woman in her 40s with acute COVID-19.

The CDR3 sequence is CASSFQDRLVSTDTQYF. CDR3 nucleotides: TGTGCCAGCAGCTTCCAGGACAGATTGGTTAGCACAGATACGCAGTATTTT. The rearrangement links TRBV7-9 to TRBJ2-3; possibly TRBD1 for D (6 bases). This CDR3 is built from 17 residues. The germline V and J ends were trimmed by 3 bases and 0 bases, with 16 bases remaining between them. Germline assignment: CDR1 SEHNR and CDR2 FQNEAQ (reference sequence).

The V and J genes are TRBV12-3 or TRBV12-4 and TRBJ2-5; 8 bases line up with TRBD1. The CDR3 extends over 13 amino acids. Trimming at V came to 6 bases and at J to 7 bases, leaving 7 bases not matched to a gene. Here the CDR3 reads CASRPRGPGTQYF. In DNA, the CDR3 is TGTGCCAGCAGACCCAGGGGGCCGGGGACCCAGTACTTC.

A word on this clone: Within the sample, other DNA sequences also encode this same CDR3. The chain employs TRBV5-1 and TRBJ2-1, with D perhaps matching TRBD2 (6 bases). The germline CDR1 and CDR2 sequences are SGHRS and YFSETQ. Trimming took off 5 bases at V and 0 bases at J, with 9 bases between the two ends. The CDR3 has 14 residues. CDR3 sequence: CASRSGSSYNEQFF. DNA of the CDR3: TGCGCCAGCAGGTCCGGGAGCTCCTACAATGAGCAGTTCTTC. Full variable domain (remainder filled in from reference TRBV5-1 and TRBJ2-1): KAGVTQTPRYLIKTRGQQVTLSCSPISGHRSVSWYQQTPGQGLQFLFEYFSETQRNKGNFPGRFSGRQFSNSRSEMNVSTLELGDSALYLCASRSGSSYNEQFFGPGTRLTVL.

V gene TRBV3-1 (or the pseudogene TRBV3-2) combines with J gene TRBJ2-3, with a possible D match to TRBD1 (6 bases). The V end lost 2 bases, the J end lost 4 bases, and 13 bases lay between the germline ends. Germline CDR1 is LGHDT and CDR2 is YNNKEL (reference sequence). The CDR3 is 15 amino acids. This chain's CDR3 is CASSQQWGRADTQYF. CDR3 sequence (DNA): TGTGCCAGCAGCCAACAATGGGGGCGGGCAGATACGCAGTATTTT.

The V call is TRBV29-1, the J call TRBJ2-3; D is unresolved. Germline V gene lookup returns CDR1 SQVTM and CDR2 ANQGSEA. The ends were cut back, 4 bases at V and 4 bases at J, with 6 bases in the middle. There are 11 residues in the CDR3. In DNA, the CDR3 is TGCAGCGTTGTTTATCCAGATACGCAGTATTTT. It specifies CSVVYPDTQYF.

The chain recombines TRBV9 with TRBJ1-6, with D possibly being TRBD1 (5 bases). The CDR3 covers 14 residues. CDR1 is SGDLS, CDR2 YYNGEE, per germline. V lost 4 bases, J lost 7 bases, and 12 bases lay in between. The CDR3 loop is CASSLRDSNSPLHF. Here the CDR3 DNA reads TGTGCCAGCAGCTTACGGGACTCAAATTCACCCCTCCACTTT.

The chain carries TRBV2 and TRBJ1-5; D unresolved. The CDR3 spans 14 residues. Germline V gives CDR1 SNHLY, CDR2 FYNNEI. The V and J ends lost 6 bases and 10 bases respectively, with 19 bases between them. In DNA form, the CDR3 reads TGTGCCAGCAGCCTGACTAGTAATCGGCATCCCCAGCATTTT. Translated, it gives CASSLTSNRHPQHF.

The chain links TRBV2 to TRBJ2-5; 9 bases fit TRBD2. Germline CDR1 and CDR2: SNHLY and FYNNEI. Trimming took 7 bases from V and 1 from J; bases not matched to a gene: 7. The CDR3 loop spans 15 amino acids. CDR3 region: CASTGRLAAQETQYF. The CDR3 DNA sequence: TGTGCCAGCACCGGTCGACTAGCGGCCCAAGAGACCCAGTACTTC.

The chain joins TRBV28 to TRBJ1-2; 11 bases agree with TRBD1. The CDR3 is 15 amino acids. The germline gives CDR1 MDHEN, CDR2 SYDVKM. V dropped 2 bases and J dropped 4; count of bases not matched to a gene: 3. The CDR3 DNA reads as TGTGCCAGCAGTTTAGGGGGACAGGGGGGCTATGGCTACACCTTC. Residues: CASSLGGQGGYGYTF.

V usage is TRBV6-5 and J usage is TRBJ2-1; 10 bases are a match to TRBD2. This CDR3 comprises 16 residues. V lost 2 bases, J lost 7 bases, and 8 bases stayed unmatched. In germline, CDR1 is MNHEY, CDR2 SVGAGI. CDR3 coding DNA: TGTGCCAGCAGTTACGTTAGCGGGAGGTCAGGGAATGAGCAGTTCTTC. Amino acid sequence: CASSYVSGRSGNEQFF.

The V gene is TRBV28, the J gene TRBJ2-7, with 7 bases aligning to TRBD1. The CDR3 totals 16 residues. The germline V gene has CDR1 MDHEN and CDR2 SYDVKM. V dropped 6 bases and J dropped 4; count of bases not matched to a gene: 15. The CDR3 sequence: CASSREDTGVQYEQYF. CDR3 in DNA: TGTGCCAGCAGCCGAGAGGACACAGGGGTACAGTACGAGCAGTACTTC.

The chain carries TRBV11-2 and TRBJ2-7; 11 positions agree with TRBD2. The V gene end was trimmed by 4 bases and the J gene end by 1 base; junction bases not matched to a gene: 6. From germline, CDR1 is SGHAT and CDR2 FQNNGV. The CDR3 has 16 amino acids. The CDR3 DNA sequence: TGTGCCAGCAGCTCGCCCGGGACTAGCGGATCCTACGAGCAGTACTTC. Translated: CASSSPGTSGSYEQYF. The full variable domain, completed using reference TRBV11-2 and TRBJ2-7, is EAGVAQSPRYKIIEKRQSVAFWCNPISGHATLYWYQQILGQGPKLLIQFQNNGVVDDSQLPKDRFSAERLKGVDSTLKIQPAKLEDSAVYLCASSSPGTSGSYEQYFGPGTRLTVT.

The V gene is TRBV18, the J gene TRBJ2-1; TRBD2 might be the D (7 bases). V was clipped by 4 bases and J by 7 bases, with 23 bases between them. This CDR3 is built from 17 residues. Germline CDR1 KGHSH, CDR2 LQKENI. The CDR3 nucleotides read TGTGCCAGCTCACGAATGATGACTAGCAGTACAGGGAATGAGCAGTTCTTC. Protein sequence: CASSRMMTSSTGNEQFF.

The table lists this clone with a count of one. The V call is TRBV28, the J call TRBJ2-3; 7 nucleotides agree with TRBD1. Germline lookup yields CDR1 MDHEN and CDR2 SYDVKM. Trimming at V came to 5 bases and at J to 3 bases, leaving 8 bases not matched to a gene. The CDR3 has 15 residues. CDR3 protein: CASSLLGGETDTQYF. The DNA of the CDR3 is TGTGCCAGCAGTCTACTAGGGGGCGAGACAGATACGCAGTATTTT.

The chain combines TRBV21-1 with TRBJ2-2; the table's D call, TRBD2, was not checked against the DNA. TRBV21-1 is listed as a pseudogene. The length of the CDR3 is 17 residues. The CDR3 DNA reads TGTGCCAGCAGCAAATACGGCACCCGAGGCTGGACCGGGGAGCTGTTTTTT. It codes for CASSKYGTRGWTGELFF.

The chain couples TRBV7-7 to TRBJ2-7; a weak D match, TRBD2 (6 bases). Germline V lookup: CDR1 SSHAT, CDR2 FNYEAQ (reference sequence). The CDR3 loop spans 14 amino acids. Trimming removed 3 bases from V and 3 bases from J, with 12 bases in between. CDR3 nucleotide sequence: TGTGCCAGCAGCTTGCCGGGGACTCTCTACGAGCAGTACTTC. Encoded protein: CASSLPGTLYEQYF.

V is TRBV7-8 and J is TRBJ1-1; perhaps TRBD1 as D (5 bases). CDR1 is SGHVS, CDR2 FQNEAQ, per germline. The CDR3 is 16 amino acids. Trimming shortened V by 3 bases and J by 1 base, and 15 bases separated the two germline ends. CDR3 in DNA: TGTGCCAGCAGCTTTGCGGCAGGGTTCGGGAACACTGAAGCTTTCTTT. This sequence encodes CASSFAAGFGNTEAFF.

The chain has TRBV28 and TRBJ2-2, with 8 bases aligning to TRBD1. After removal of 5 bases from V and 3 bases from J, the junction contained 5 bases not matched to a gene. The CDR3 sequence is 15 residues long. Per germline, CDR1 MDHEN and CDR2 SYDVKM. As DNA, the CDR3 is TGTGCCAGCAGTCCCACAGGGGGAGACACCGGGGAGCTGTTTTTT. It specifies CASSPTGGDTGELFF. The full variable domain, rest sourced from reference TRBV28 and TRBJ2-2, is DVKVTQSSRYLVKRTGEKVFLECVQDMDHENMFWYRQDPGLGLRLIYFSYDVKMKEKGDIPEGYSVSREKKERFSLILESASTNQTSMYLCASSPTGGDTGELFFGEGSRLTVL.

This clone occurred once. The chain carries TRBV5-5 and TRBJ2-7; 13 nucleotides match TRBD2. Germline assignment: CDR1 SGHKS and CDR2 YYEKEE (reference sequence). This CDR3 is built from 16 residues. The V gene end was trimmed by 5 bases and the J gene end by 4 bases; junction bases not matched to a gene: 9. The CDR3 region is CASRGGLAGEGYEQYF. Written as DNA, the CDR3 is TGTGCCAGCAGGGGAGGACTAGCGGGAGAGGGTTACGAGCAGTACTTC.

This clone is a singleton in its sample. The chain has TRBV21-1 and TRBJ1-5. TRBV21-1 corresponds to a pseudogene. The CDR3 is 13 residues long. The CDR3 loop reads CASSKRGNQPQHF. The CDR3 DNA reads TGTGCCAGCAGCAAGAGGGGCAATCAGCCCCAGCATTTT.

This clone showed up many times. This chain connects TRBV4-2 to TRBJ1-6; D not resolved. V was cut by 5 bases and J by 9 bases, with 11 bases left in between. The CDR3 is 13 amino acids. The germline V gene encodes CDR1 LGHNA and CDR2 YNFKEQ. The CDR3 DNA sequence: TGTGCCAGCAGCGCGCAAACGGGTTCACCCCTCCACTTT. Its protein is CASSAQTGSPLHF.

The J gene is TRBJ2-5, the V gene TRBV25-1, with D uncertain. Trimming removed 3 bases from V and 5 bases from J, with 10 bases in between. Looked up from germline, CDR1 is MGHDK and CDR2 is SYGVNS. The CDR3 runs to 13 residues. The CDR3, as DNA: TGTGCCAGCAGTGATAAATCGCGGGAGACCCAGTACTTC. As protein: CASSDKSRETQYF.

This chain connects TRBV14 to TRBJ2-5; 13 bases fit TRBD2. Germline assignment: CDR1 SGHDN and CDR2 FVKESK. The J segment lost 12 bases and the V segment lost 4 bases, leaving 8 bases of the junction unmatched. The CDR3 has 14 amino acids. The CDR3 coding sequence is TGTGCCAGCAGCCCCTCCGGGACTAGCGGGGCGGAGTACTTC. This sequence encodes CASSPSGTSGAEYF.